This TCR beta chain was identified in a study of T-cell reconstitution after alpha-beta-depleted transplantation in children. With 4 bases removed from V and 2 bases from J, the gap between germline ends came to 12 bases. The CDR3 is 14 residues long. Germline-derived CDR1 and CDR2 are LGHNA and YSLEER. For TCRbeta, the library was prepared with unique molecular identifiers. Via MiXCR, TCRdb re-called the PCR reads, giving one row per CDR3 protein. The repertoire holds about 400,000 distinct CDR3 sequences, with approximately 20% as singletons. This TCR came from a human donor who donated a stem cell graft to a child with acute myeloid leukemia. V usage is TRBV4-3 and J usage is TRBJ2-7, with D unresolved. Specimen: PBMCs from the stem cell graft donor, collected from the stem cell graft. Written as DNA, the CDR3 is TGCGCCAGCAGCCTTAGCCATCCTACCTACGAGCAGTACTTC. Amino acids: CASSLSHPTYEQYF.